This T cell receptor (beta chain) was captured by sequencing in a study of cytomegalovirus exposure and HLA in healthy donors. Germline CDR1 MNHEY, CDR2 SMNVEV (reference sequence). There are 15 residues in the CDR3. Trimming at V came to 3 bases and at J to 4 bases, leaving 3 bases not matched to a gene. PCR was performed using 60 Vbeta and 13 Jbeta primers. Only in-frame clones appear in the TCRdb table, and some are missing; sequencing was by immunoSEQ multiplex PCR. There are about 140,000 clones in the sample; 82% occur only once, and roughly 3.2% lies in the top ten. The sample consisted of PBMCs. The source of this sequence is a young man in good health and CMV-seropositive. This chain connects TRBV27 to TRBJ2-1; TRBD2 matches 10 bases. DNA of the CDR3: TGTGCCAGCAGTTTGTCAGCGGGAGGGTACAATGAGCAGTTCTTC. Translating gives CASSLSAGGYNEQFF.